The clone carrying this TCR beta chain was picked up a small number of times. The target antigen is unknown. This record comes from a study of quantifying T cell responses using KT2 cells. About the study: Reverse transcription used primers in the TCR alpha and beta constant regions. Study-wide findings and caveats: At about one KT2 cell per 100,000 PBMC, KT2 sequences were still detected.

Trimming removed 1 base from V and 8 bases from J, with 0 bases in between. Germline V gene data show CDR1 as SGHTA and CDR2 as FQGNSA. The CDR3 has 11 amino acids. A single-stranded UMI oligo with SP2 sequence was ligated to cDNA 3' ends. First-round PCR used 3 to 4 cycles and beta primers RC1.1 and RC1.2 covering TRBC1 and TRBC2. TCRdb recomputed calls from the UMI-ligation and nested PCR reads with MiXCR, one row per CDR3 protein. Of 40,000 to 60,000 distinct CDR3 sequences listed, roughly 12% are singletons. The chain uses TRBV7-2 and TRBJ1-6; no reliable D call. This receptor was obtained from a human donor. Sequences were obtained from PBMCs spiked with cells of the T cell clone KT2. The CDR3 protein is CASSLDSPLHF. For the CDR3, the DNA is TGTGCCAGCAGCTTAGATTCACCCCTCCACTTT.